Reported below is one T cell receptor (beta chain). The data are from a study of blood T cell repertoires in COVID-19. The germline V gene encodes CDR1 MNHEY and CDR2 SVGAGI. The CDR3 is 14 residues long. The V end lost 7 bases, the J end lost 5 bases, and 17 bases lay between the germline ends. Per the authors' pipeline: Amplifying reference gene primers gave estimates of nucleated cell counts. Sequencing used immunoSEQ multiplex PCR; TCRdb keeps in-frame clones, though not all of them. V and J calls and clone size are given by that table; D and trimming were obtained from the DNA. There are 250,000 to 350,000 clones in the sample; roughly 89% occur only once, and approximately 1.5% lies in the top ten.

This sequence was found in a woman younger than 30 with acute COVID-19. Sequencing used PBMCs or T cells enriched from blood (not recorded which). The genes are TRBV6-5 and TRBJ1-1; a weak D match, TRBD1 (5 bases). The CDR3 nucleotides read TGTGCCAGCAATCCGGGGGATTCTCTAACTGAAGCTTTCTTT. Its translation: CASNPGDSLTEAFF.